The text below deals with one T cell receptor (beta chain). This record belongs to a study of blood T cell repertoires in COVID-19. About the research overall: PBMCs, B-cell-depleted T cells, or T cells were the source of the cDNA or gDNA that made up the material.

Recovered status applied to Cohort 3 donors who had two consecutive negative PCRs. It also applied to those with clearance or with symptom resolution. Original handling: Reference gene primer amplification gave nucleated cell count estimates. Assay used: immunoSEQ multiplex PCR; TCRdb lists only in-frame clones, some missing. V and J calls and clone size are those listed in that table; D and trimming were worked out from the DNA. The data hold a few hundred thousand clones, with approximately 83% observed a single time. This CDR3 has 13 residues. The V end lost 8 bases, the J end lost 0 bases, and 11 bases lay between the germline ends. CDR1 LGHDT and CDR2 YNNKEL come from the germline V gene (reference sequence).

The clonotype was recovered from a woman aged 55-70 years who had recovered from COVID-19. The chain is built from TRBV3-1 (or the pseudogene TRBV3-2) and TRBJ2-7; no firm D call. Sequenced: PBMCs or T cells enriched from blood (not recorded which). In nucleotides, the CDR3 is TGTGCCAGCGCCCCCTCCAGCTCCTACGAGCAGTACTTC. This translates into CASAPSSSYEQYF.